The 7 T cell receptor beta chains listed next were all sequenced from one sample in a study of cytomegalovirus exposure and HLA in healthy donors. Primers: 60 Vbeta forward and 13 Jbeta reverse. The data were produced by immunoSEQ multiplex PCR, yet TCRdb's version contains in-frame clones alone and is incomplete. The sample includes over 150,000 clones, 70% to 80% of them seen just once. The sequencing sample was made of PBMCs. The receptors shown here come from a man aged 55-75 years in good health and CMV-seronegative.

The J gene is TRBJ2-1, the V gene TRBV7-2; TRBD2 matches at 9 bases. Germline V CDR1 and CDR2: SGHTA, FQGNSA. Germline trimming cut 4 bases from V and 9 bases from J; bases unmatched to any gene: 7. The CDR3 has 14 amino acids. The CDR3 here is CASSSAGGHSEQFF. CDR3 coding DNA: TGTGCCAGCAGCTCCGCGGGGGGGCACAGTGAGCAGTTCTTC.

Only a few counts were recorded for this clone. The chain has TRBV5-1 and TRBJ2-3; D gene uncertain. CDR3 length: 13 residues. The germline V gene has CDR1 SGHRS and CDR2 YFSETQ. Trimming removed 0 bases from V and 6 bases from J, with 8 bases in between. CDR3 amino acids: CASSLGLQDTQYF. The DNA of the CDR3 is TGCGCCAGCAGCTTGGGTCTACAGGATACGCAGTATTTT.

The CDR3 here is CASSPGGARGYEQYF. Written as DNA, the CDR3 is TGTGCCAGCAGCCCGGGGGGGGCCCGTGGGTACGAGCAGTACTTC. The V and J genes are TRBV11-3 and TRBJ2-7; 8 nucleotides align to TRBD2. V trimming: 5 bases; J trimming: 4 bases; junction bases outside the gene matches: 10. Germline-derived CDR1 and CDR2 are SGHNT and YENEEA. The CDR3 length is 15 residues.

This clone was detected once. This chain joins TRBV5-1 and TRBJ2-3; 14 bases fit TRBD2. The J segment lost 0 bases and the V segment lost 4 bases, leaving 7 bases of the junction unmatched. Germline assignment: CDR1 SGHRS and CDR2 YFSETQ. The CDR3 has 18 residues. This CDR3 reads CASSHGLAGGASTDTQYF. The CDR3 DNA follows: TGCGCCAGCAGCCACGGACTAGCGGGGGGTGCTAGCACAGATACGCAGTATTTT.

The chain uses TRBV7-2 and TRBJ2-2; the match to TRBD2 covers 15 bases. CDR1 SGHTA and CDR2 FQGNSA come from the germline V gene. CDR3 length: 18 amino acids. J gave up 3 bases and V 4 bases, and 6 bases lay outside the gene matches. CDR3 region: CASSYAGLAGGHTGELFF. CDR3 nucleotide sequence: TGTGCCAGCAGCTACGCGGGACTAGCGGGGGGCCACACCGGGGAGCTGTTTTTT.

The genes are TRBV4-1 and TRBJ2-5; TRBD1 is a possible D gene (8 bases). The CDR3 loop spans 17 amino acids. With 0 bases removed from V and 1 base from J, the gap between germline ends came to 15 bases. The V gene's germline CDR1 is MGHRA and CDR2 YSYEKL. DNA for the CDR3: TGCGCCAGCAGCCAAGATCCTACAGGGGGGGTCCAAGAGACCCAGTACTTC. Amino acid sequence: CASSQDPTGGVQETQYF.

The chain couples TRBV25-1 to TRBJ1-4; 9 nucleotides line up with TRBD1. V shed 4 bases, J shed 8 bases, and the junction held 8 bases outside the gene matches. Germline-derived CDR1 and CDR2 are MGHDK and SYGVNS. This CDR3 contains 15 residues. The CDR3 DNA follows: TGTGCCAGCAGTGCCGCCGGGACAGGGAAAGAAAAACTGTTTTTT. This translates into CASSAAGTGKEKLFF.